This TCR beta chain was obtained from a study of T-cell memory formation after mild COVID-19. The wider study: Clusters of TCRs were largely donor specific. Study-wide results and limits: CD4/CD8 balance held among clones contracting day 15 to 85, and later expanders leaned CD4+. Some clones that responded turned up in pre-infection memory, which suggests that cross-reactive memory joined in.

Germline V gene sequence: CDR1 SGHRS, CDR2 YFSETQ. V was clipped by 4 bases and J by 1 base, with 6 bases between them. The CDR3 extends over 13 amino acids. Constant-segment primers served in 5'RACE that generated TCR alpha and TCR beta cDNA libraries bearing sample barcodes and UMIs. TCRdb reprocessed the 5' RACE reads via MiXCR and lists one record per CDR3 protein. The table shows under 450,000 distinct CDR3 sequences, with roughly an eighth occurring only once. In its sample, this clonotype was seen many times. The antigen remains undetermined. Sequencing was performed on PBMCs or a T cell subset sorted from them (not recorded which). The clonotype originates from a man younger than 30 who had mild COVID-19 (a few samples of this study predate the infection). Cell type and time point are not known. This sequence joins TRBV5-1 and TRBJ1-3; D gene unclear. The CDR3 DNA is TGCGCCAGCAGCCCGGGTTCTGGAAACACCATATATTTT. Translated: CASSPGSGNTIYF.